This TCR beta chain stems from a study of blood T cells in healthy people across ages. Per germline, CDR1 SEHNR and CDR2 FQNEAQ (reference sequence). J lost 5 bases, V lost 5 bases, and 8 bases had no gene match. The CDR3 contains 14 residues. Overall study results and limits: Older individuals had lower TCR beta diversity per million T cells (the decline was roughly linear).

Healthy Caucasians from Russia aged roughly 6 to 95 served as donors. Primers used in a second PCR of about 7 to 12 cycles were a sample-barcoded 5' primer and a J-beta primer mix. Each sample provided no less than 3 million CDR3-containing paired-end reads. Each CDR3 protein is one row after TCRdb ran MiXCR on the 5' RACE reads. The data show 1.5 million to 2 million distinct CDR3 sequences, about 39% seen once. With respect to this clonotype: Its antigen is undetermined.

The J gene is TRBJ1-2, the V gene TRBV7-9, with 7 bases identical to TRBD1. The clonotype originates from a human donor in good health. The specimen sequenced was blood. The CDR3 protein is CASSAGDSFYGYTF. CDR3 DNA sequence: TGTGCCAGCAGCGCCGGGGACAGCTTTTATGGCTACACCTTC.